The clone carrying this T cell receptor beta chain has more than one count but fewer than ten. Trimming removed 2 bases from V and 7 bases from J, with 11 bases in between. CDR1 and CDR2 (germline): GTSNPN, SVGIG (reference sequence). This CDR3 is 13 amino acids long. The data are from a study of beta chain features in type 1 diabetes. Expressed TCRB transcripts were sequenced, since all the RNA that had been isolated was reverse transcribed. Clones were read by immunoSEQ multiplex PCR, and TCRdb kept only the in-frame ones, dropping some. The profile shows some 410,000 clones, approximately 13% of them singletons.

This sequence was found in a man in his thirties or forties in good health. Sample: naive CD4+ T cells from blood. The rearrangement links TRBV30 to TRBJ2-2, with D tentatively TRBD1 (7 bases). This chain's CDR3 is CAWSFQGGGELFF. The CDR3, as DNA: TGTGCCTGGAGTTTCCAGGGGGGCGGGGAGCTGTTTTTT.